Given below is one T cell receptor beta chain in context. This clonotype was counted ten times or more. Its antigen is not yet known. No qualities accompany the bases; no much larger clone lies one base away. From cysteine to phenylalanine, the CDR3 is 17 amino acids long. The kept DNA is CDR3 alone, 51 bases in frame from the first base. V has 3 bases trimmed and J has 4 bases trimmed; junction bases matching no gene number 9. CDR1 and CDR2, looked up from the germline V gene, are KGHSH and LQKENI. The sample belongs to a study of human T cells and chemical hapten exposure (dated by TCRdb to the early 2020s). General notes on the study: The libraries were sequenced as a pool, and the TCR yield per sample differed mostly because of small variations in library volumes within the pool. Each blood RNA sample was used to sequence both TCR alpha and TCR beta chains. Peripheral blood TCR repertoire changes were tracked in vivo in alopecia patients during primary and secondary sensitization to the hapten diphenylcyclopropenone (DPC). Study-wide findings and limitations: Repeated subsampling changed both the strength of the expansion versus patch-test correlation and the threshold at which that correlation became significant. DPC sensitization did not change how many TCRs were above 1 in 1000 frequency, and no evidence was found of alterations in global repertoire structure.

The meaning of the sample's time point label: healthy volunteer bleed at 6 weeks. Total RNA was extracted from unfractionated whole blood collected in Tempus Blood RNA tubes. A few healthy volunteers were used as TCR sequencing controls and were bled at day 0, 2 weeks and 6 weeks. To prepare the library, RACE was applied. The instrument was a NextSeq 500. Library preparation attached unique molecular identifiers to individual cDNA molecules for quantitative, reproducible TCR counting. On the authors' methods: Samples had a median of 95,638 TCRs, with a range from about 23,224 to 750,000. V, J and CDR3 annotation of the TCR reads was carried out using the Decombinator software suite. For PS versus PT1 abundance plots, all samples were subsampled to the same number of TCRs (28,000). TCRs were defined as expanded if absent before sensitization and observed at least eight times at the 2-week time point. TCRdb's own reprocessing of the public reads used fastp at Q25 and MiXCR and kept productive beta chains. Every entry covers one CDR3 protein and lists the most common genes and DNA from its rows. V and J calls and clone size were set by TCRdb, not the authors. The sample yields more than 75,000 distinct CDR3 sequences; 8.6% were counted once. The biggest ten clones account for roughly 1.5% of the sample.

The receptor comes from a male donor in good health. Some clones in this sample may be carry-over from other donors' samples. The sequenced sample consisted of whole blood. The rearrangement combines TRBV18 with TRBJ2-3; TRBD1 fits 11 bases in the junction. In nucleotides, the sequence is TGTGCCAGCTCACCCCCCCTCCGGGACAGGGGGTCAGATACGCAGTATTTT. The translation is CASSPPLRDRGSDTQYF.